These 14 T cell receptor beta chains share one sample of origin, sequenced in a study of blood T cell repertoires in COVID-19. Data came from immunoSEQ multiplex PCR; TCRdb stores just in-frame clones and leaves some out. Of tens of thousands of clones in the sample, approximately 87% were seen once. The sequenced sample consisted of peripheral blood. These TCRs come from a woman aged 60 to 75 with COVID-19, enrolled during active disease.

V and J are TRBV25-1 and TRBJ1-1; 10 positions match TRBD1. Germline values: CDR1 MGHDK, CDR2 SYGVNS. The ends lost 6 bases at V and 5 bases at J; junction bases unmatched: 3. The CDR3 covers 13 residues. The CDR3 nucleotides are TGTGCCAGCAGGGACAGGGGGGTTACTGAAGCTTTCTTT. This codes for CASRDRGVTEAFF.

This clone was seen once. The V and J genes are TRBV11-2 and TRBJ1-6; D is unclear. V lost 5 bases and J lost 8, with 22 bases in between. CDR1 is SGHAT, CDR2 FQNNGV, per germline. The CDR3 runs 17 residues. CDR3 bases: TGTGCCAGCAGCCTAGGCGCGGGGAGGAGTGTCGATTCACCCCTCCACTTT. Translated, it gives CASSLGAGRSVDSPLHF. Complete variable domain (other parts from reference TRBV11-2 and TRBJ1-6): EAGVAQSPRYKIIEKRQSVAFWCNPISGHATLYWYQQILGQGPKLLIQFQNNGVVDDSQLPKDRFSAERLKGVDSTLKIQPAKLEDSAVYLCASSLGAGRSVDSPLHFGNGTRLTVT.

The chain has TRBV6-5 and TRBJ2-7, with TRBD2 identical over 9 bases. CDR1 and CDR2 from the germline V gene are MNHEY and SVGAGI. The CDR3 loop spans 16 amino acids. V was pared by 2 bases and J by 0 bases, with 5 bases of the junction left unmatched. The CDR3 loop is CASSYGSGGFSYEQYF. CDR3 nucleotides: TGTGCCAGCAGTTACGGTAGCGGGGGTTTCTCCTACGAGCAGTACTTC.

This clone was seen just once. The chain carries TRBV11-2 and TRBJ1-4, with D maybe TRBD1 (6 bases). V lost 1 base to trimming and J lost 3 bases, with 12 bases between them. There are 16 residues in the CDR3. Germline V gene data show CDR1 as SGHAT and CDR2 as FQNNGV. CDR3 DNA sequence: TGTGCCAGCAGCTTAGGTTTGGACAGCCCTAATGAAAAACTGTTTTTT. Translated: CASSLGLDSPNEKLFF.

This chain connects TRBV15 to TRBJ1-2, with D perhaps matching TRBD1 (5 bases). V shed 0 bases and J shed 5 bases, with 10 bases lying between them. This CDR3 contains 14 residues. The germline gives CDR1 LNHNV, CDR2 YYDKDF (reference sequence). The CDR3 loop is CATSRDKGRYGYTF. In DNA form, the CDR3 reads TGTGCCACCAGCAGAGATAAGGGGAGGTATGGCTACACCTTC.

V gene TRBV27 combines with J gene TRBJ1-6, with TRBD1 matching over 7 bases. CDR3 size: 16 residues. CDR1 MNHEY and CDR2 SMNVEV come from the germline V gene (reference sequence). The J segment lost 7 bases and the V segment lost 5 bases, leaving 11 bases of the junction unmatched. In DNA, the CDR3 is TGTGCCAGCAGTCCCGGACAGGCGACGAGAAATTCACCCCTCCACTTT. It codes for CASSPGQATRNSPLHF.

The CDR3 DNA reads TGTGCCAGCGGCACATGGCGGGACAGGGTCTCTGAAGCTTTCTTT. Its translation: CASGTWRDRVSEAFF. The J gene is TRBJ1-1, the V gene TRBV28, with 9 bases aligning to TRBD1. Trimming at V came to 8 bases and at J to 6 bases, leaving 13 bases not matched to a gene. The CDR3 contains 15 residues. Germline CDR1 is MDHEN and CDR2 is SYDVKM.

The V and J genes are TRBV4-1 and TRBJ1-1; the match to TRBD1 covers 9 bases. Germline-derived CDR1 and CDR2 are MGHRA and YSYEKL. CDR3 length: 16 amino acids. V trimming: 1 base; J trimming: 4 bases; junction bases outside the gene matches: 7. DNA of the CDR3: TGCGCCAGCAGCCAAGGCCCACAGGGGGCTAGCACTGAAGCTTTCTTT. It yields the protein CASSQGPQGASTEAFF.

The genes are TRBV13 and TRBJ2-1; D is undetermined. V was cut by 4 bases and J by 3 bases, with 22 bases left in between. The CDR3 has 18 residues. Germline V lookup: CDR1 PRHDT, CDR2 FYEKMQ (reference sequence). The CDR3 DNA sequence: TGTGCCAGCAGCTCAATACCTCTAATAGCAAACAACTACAATGAGCAGTTCTTC. Amino acids: CASSSIPLIANNYNEQFF. The complete variable domain, with remaining parts taken from reference TRBV13 and TRBJ2-1, reads AAGVIQSPRHLIKEKRETATLKCYPIPRHDTVYWYQQGPGQDPQFLISFYEKMQSDKGSIPDRFSAQQFSDYHSELNMSSLELGDSALYFCASSSIPLIANNYNEQFFGPGTRLTVL.

This sequence joins TRBV11-3 and TRBJ2-7, with 7 positions matching TRBD2. The length of the CDR3 is 14 residues. V dropped 1 base and J dropped 6; count of bases not matched to a gene: 6. The germline CDR1 and CDR2 sequences are SGHNT and YENEEA. The CDR3 spells CASSLAGGTSEQYF. Written as DNA, the CDR3 is TGTGCCAGCAGCTTAGCGGGAGGAACGAGCGAGCAGTACTTC.

This chain uses TRBV5-1 with TRBJ2-1; D unresolved. Trimming pared 4 bases from V and 8 bases from J, leaving 7 bases between. Germline CDR1 and CDR2: SGHRS and YFSETQ. The CDR3 runs 11 residues. Here the CDR3 DNA reads TGCGCCAGCAGCACTGTCTATGAGCAGTTCTTC. Amino acid sequence: CASSTVYEQFF. The full variable domain, in which reference TRBV5-1 and TRBJ2-1 provide the parts outside the CDR3, is KAGVTQTPRYLIKTRGQQVTLSCSPISGHRSVSWYQQTPGQGLQFLFEYFSETQRNKGNFPGRFSGRQFSNSRSEMNVSTLELGDSALYLCASSTVYEQFFGPGTRLTVL.

The chain is built from TRBV7-8 and TRBJ2-7, with 8 positions matching TRBD1. The V gene's germline CDR1 is SGHVS and CDR2 FQNEAQ. V lost 0 bases and J lost 0; bases outside the gene matches: 1. This CDR3 is 15 amino acids long. In nucleotides, the CDR3 is TGTGCCAGCAGCTTAGCCGGGACAGGCTCCTACGAGCAGTACTTC. Its translation is CASSLAGTGSYEQYF.

This clone was counted a single time. The rearrangement uses TRBV30 and TRBJ1-2; D is uncertain. Germline V CDR1 and CDR2: GTSNPN, SVGIG (reference sequence). V lost 2 bases and J lost 4, with 11 bases in between. This CDR3 has 13 amino acids. The CDR3, as DNA: TGTGCCTGGAGTACGTGGGAGGGCTATGGCTACACCTTC. The encoded protein is CAWSTWEGYGYTF.

The V and J genes are TRBV19 and TRBJ2-7, with a weak D call TRBD2 (5 bases). The CDR3 is 14 residues long. V lost 4 bases, J lost 0 bases, and 10 bases lay in between. Per germline, CDR1 LNHDA and CDR2 SQIVND (reference sequence). Written as DNA, the CDR3 is TGTGCCAGTAGTAAATCTAGCAGCTCCTACGAGCAGTACTTC. Translating it yields CASSKSSSSYEQYF. The entire variable domain, with the rest obtained from reference TRBV19 and TRBJ2-7, is as follows: DGGITQSPKYLFRKEGQNVTLSCEQNLNHDAMYWYRQDPGQGLRLIYYSQIVNDFQKGDIAEGYSVSREKKESFPLTVTSAQKNPTAFYLCASSKSSSSYEQYFGPGTRLTVT.